A selection of T cell receptor beta chains follows, all from one sample in a study of T-cell reconstitution after alpha-beta-depleted transplantation in children. Each CDR3 protein gets one entry after TCRdb re-called the PCR reads with MiXCR. The sample lists 900,000 or so distinct CDR3 sequences, under 20% seen once, with roughly 4.8% in the top ten. Sample: PBMCs, mostly from graft donor cells, taken 360 days after TCRalphabeta/CD19-depleted stem cell transplant. These receptors all come from a male patient younger than 18 who had a stem cell transplant for acute lymphoblastic leukemia, so the T cells may come from the graft donor. The CDR3 runs from the conserved cysteine through the conserved F or W. The D gene is left open where the match is weak. Clone size is shown for a subset of rows, as once, few, many or a class of expanded clone.

>TRBV4-1|13|-|TRBJ2-5|-
CASSHSGEETQYF
TGCGCCAGCAGCCATTCGGGGGAAGAGACCCAGTACTTC
>TRBV13|14|TRBD2|TRBJ2-2|-
CATELAGNTGELFF
TGTGCCACCGAACTAGCGGGCAACACCGGGGAGCTGTTTTTT
>TRBV3-1|14|-|TRBJ2-7|-
CASRGARSSYEQYF
TGTGCCAGCAGAGGGGCCCGAAGCTCCTACGAGCAGTACTTC
>TRBV5-1|14|-|TRBJ2-1|many
CASSLSSGYNEQFF
TGCGCCAGCAGCTTGAGCTCGGGTTACAATGAGCAGTTCTTC
>TRBV12-3/TRBV12-4|15|-|TRBJ2-2|-
CASSPAGPKRGELFF
TGTGCCAGCAGTCCCGCCGGCCCCAAACGGGGGGAGCTGTTTTTT
>TRBV5-5|16|-|TRBJ2-7|-
CASSPAGVTLTYEQYF
TGTGCCAGCAGCCCTGCTGGGGTGACGTTAACCTACGAGCAGTACTTC
>TRBV27|15|-|TRBJ2-4|many
CASSQDGIAKNIQYF
TGTGCCAGCAGCCAAGACGGTATAGCCAAAAACATTCAGTACTTC
>TRBV7-9|12|-|TRBJ1-1|few
CASSLGALVAFF
TGTGCCAGCAGCTTAGGGGCATTAGTGGCTTTCTTT
>TRBV20-1|15|TRBD2|TRBJ2-1|few
CSAATSGIIYNEQFF
TGCAGTGCTGCGACTAGCGGGATTATCTACAATGAGCAGTTCTTC
>TRBV6-6|14|TRBD2|TRBJ2-2|-
CASNRGTNTGELFF
TGTGCCAGCAATCGCGGGACTAATACCGGGGAGCTGTTTTTT
>TRBV13|15|TRBD1|TRBJ2-1|many
CASSYGQGPGNEQFF
TGTGCCAGCAGCTACGGACAGGGCCCGGGTAATGAGCAGTTCTTC
>TRBV10-2|17|-|TRBJ2-7|few
CASSEVRLRGREYEQYF
TGCGCCAGCAGTGAAGTCAGGCTTAGGGGGAGGGAATACGAGCAGTACTTC
>TRBV4-1|14|-|TRBJ2-1|few
CASSRGLSANEQFF
TGCGCCAGCAGCCGGGGGTTATCGGCCAATGAGCAGTTCTTC
>TRBV19|14|-|TRBJ2-2|-
CASSWGLVTGELFF
TGTGCCAGTAGTTGGGGACTCGTCACCGGGGAGCTGTTTTTT
>TRBV5-1|15|-|TRBJ2-2|-
CASSLSGHYTGELFF
TGCGCCAGCAGCTTGTCCGGACACTACACCGGGGAGCTGTTTTTT
>TRBV20-1|17|TRBD2|TRBJ2-7|-
CSASPGGYQTANYEQYF
TGCAGTGCTAGTCCGGGAGGATACCAGACCGCGAACTACGAGCAGTACTTC
>TRBV27|12|-|TRBJ2-1|many
CASSFIGNEQFF
TGTGCCAGCAGTTTTATTGGGAATGAGCAGTTCTTC
>TRBV20-1|14|-|TRBJ2-7|few
CSATRPEGIYEQYF
TGCAGTGCCACCCGGCCCGAGGGGATCTACGAGCAGTACTTC
>TRBV12-3/TRBV12-4|13|-|TRBJ1-2|-
CASSIASPKGYTF
TGTGCCAGCAGCATCGCGTCACCGAAAGGCTACACCTTC
>TRBV7-9|12|-|TRBJ2-7|many
CASSLGIREQYF
TGTGCCAGCAGCCTGGGGATTCGAGAGCAGTACTTC
>TRBV20-1|17|TRBD2|TRBJ2-2|few
CSASRGTSGMSTGELFF
TGCAGTGCTAGCCGCGGGACTAGCGGGATGAGCACCGGGGAGCTGTTTTTT
>TRBV28|16|TRBD1|TRBJ1-1|-
CASSEFRQGWNAEAFF
TGTGCCAGCAGTGAATTCAGACAGGGGTGGAACGCTGAAGCTTTCTTT
>TRBV24-1|14|-|TRBJ2-3|few
CATSDFSPGVTQYF
TGTGCCACCAGTGATTTCTCCCCCGGTGTTACGCAGTATTTT
>TRBV9|17|TRBD2|TRBJ2-3|-
CASSVDTSGLSTDTQYF
TGTGCCAGCAGCGTAGATACTAGCGGGCTTTCTACAGATACGCAGTATTTT
>TRBV7-9|11|-|TRBJ2-7|many
CASSLKWEQYF
TGTGCCAGCAGCCTTAAGTGGGAGCAGTACTTC
>TRBV29-1|12|TRBD1|TRBJ2-7|medium-sized
CSVETGGYEQYF
TGCAGCGTTGAAACAGGGGGCTACGAGCAGTACTTC
>TRBV5-1|13|TRBD1|TRBJ2-7|-
CASSQGVPGEQYF
TGCGCCAGCAGCCAGGGGGTGCCAGGCGAGCAGTACTTC
>TRBV3-1|15|-|TRBJ2-1|-
CACSQSSGAYNEQFF
TGTGCCTGCAGCCAAAGTTCGGGAGCCTACAATGAGCAGTTCTTC
>TRBV5-1|16|TRBD2|TRBJ2-2|-
CASSLIAGGSTGELFF
TGCGCCAGCAGCCTTATAGCGGGAGGTAGCACCGGGGAGCTGTTTTTT
>TRBV18|17|-|TRBJ2-7|-
CASSPNPTRGRSYEQYF
TGTGCCAGCTCACCTAACCCCACTCGCGGGCGTTCCTACGAGCAGTACTTC
>TRBV27|15|-|TRBJ2-3|few
CASSPLVVRTDTQYF
TGTGCCAGCAGTCCCCTGGTGGTACGGACAGATACGCAGTATTTT
>TRBV6-5|17|-|TRBJ2-7|few
CASSYSVGYLTSYEQYF
TGTGCCAGCAGTTACTCGGTTGGTTACCTTACTTCCTACGAGCAGTACTTC
>TRBV4-1|16|-|TRBJ2-7|-
CASSQPYDRTSYEQYF
TGCGCCAGCAGCCAACCCTACGATAGGACAAGCTACGAGCAGTACTTC
>TRBV12-3/TRBV12-4|14|TRBD1|TRBJ2-1|once
CASSRPQGGVEQFF
TGTGCCAGCAGCCGACCTCAAGGGGGCGTTGAGCAGTTCTTC
>TRBV6-5|13|-|TRBJ1-2|-
CASSWGASHGYTF
TGTGCCAGCAGTTGGGGGGCGTCACATGGCTACACCTTC
>TRBV9|18|TRBD2|TRBJ2-3|few
CASSAHQRGSPSTDTQYF
TGTGCCAGCAGCGCCCACCAGCGGGGGAGCCCGAGCACAGATACGCAGTATTTT
>TRBV12-3/TRBV12-4|16|-|TRBJ1-6|few
CASSQQSQIYNSPLHF
TGTGCCAGCAGTCAACAGAGTCAAATCTATAATTCACCCCTCCACTTT
>TRBV7-6|16|TRBD1|TRBJ2-7|many
CASSLTRTGFTYEQYF
TGTGCCAGCAGCTTAACCAGGACAGGGTTCACCTACGAGCAGTACTTC
>TRBV11-3|13|-|TRBJ1-1|-
CASSQGLDTEAFF
TGTGCCAGCAGCCAGGGGCTAGACACTGAAGCTTTCTTT
>TRBV7-8|15|-|TRBJ2-7|-
CASSFDRFSSYEQYF
TGTGCCAGCAGCTTCGACAGGTTCAGCTCCTACGAGCAGTACTTC
>TRBV19|14|-|TRBJ2-1|few
CASSNDGVWHEQFF
TGTGCCAGTAGTAACGACGGGGTATGGCATGAGCAGTTCTTC
>TRBV6-2/TRBV6-3|15|-|TRBJ2-7|-
CASSRDSSLSYEQYF
TGTGCCAGCAGTCGGGACTCATCTCTGAGCTACGAGCAGTACTTC
>TRBV24-1|16|-|TRBJ2-1|few
CATSDARLRGDNEQFF
TGTGCCACCAGTGATGCCCGACTCCGGGGAGACAATGAGCAGTTCTTC
>TRBV20-1|15|-|TRBJ2-3|many
CSARVVQLRTDTQYF
TGCAGTGCTAGAGTGGTGCAGCTACGCACAGATACGCAGTATTTT
>TRBV29-1|16|-|TRBJ1-1|-
CSVEDGRLGGITEAFF
TGCAGCGTTGAAGATGGTCGTCTTGGGGGCATAACTGAAGCTTTCTTT
>TRBV27|14|-|TRBJ2-3|many
CASSSGDGTDTQYF
TGTGCCAGCAGTTCGGGAGACGGCACAGATACGCAGTATTTT